What follows are 27 T cell receptor beta chains derived from one specimen sequenced in a study of cytomegalovirus exposure and HLA in healthy donors. It was with 60 Vbeta and 13 Jbeta primers that the PCR ran. The method was immunoSEQ multiplex PCR; TCRdb's version includes in-frame clones alone and lacks a portion of them. The table lists about 140,000 clones, about 84% of them singletons. The sample was PBMCs. The receptors stem from a man aged 45 to 65 in good health and CMV-seronegative.

J is TRBJ2-1 and V is TRBV2; D is uncertain. Per germline, CDR1 SNHLY and CDR2 FYNNEI. V was shortened by 4 bases and J by 6 bases, with 7 bases between the two germline ends. CDR3 length equals 12 residues. Here the CDR3 DNA reads TGTGCCAGCAGTGTTAGTGGCAATGAGCAGTTCTTC. Amino acid sequence: CASSVSGNEQFF.

The chain couples TRBV19 to TRBJ1-5, with 7 bases fitting TRBD1. CDR1 and CDR2 from the germline V gene are LNHDA and SQIVND (reference sequence). Trimming at V came to 7 bases and at J to 7 bases, leaving 10 bases not matched to a gene. The CDR3 consists of 14 residues. The CDR3 loop reads CASIATGNGQPQHF. The DNA of the CDR3 is TGTGCCAGTATCGCGACAGGGAATGGACAGCCCCAGCATTTT.

This chain links TRBV5-1 with TRBJ2-5, with TRBD1 as a possible D gene (6 bases). The CDR3 runs to 13 residues. V dropped 5 bases and J dropped 1 base, with 9 bases sitting between them. Per the germline V gene, CDR1 is SGHRS and CDR2 is YFSETQ. The CDR3 DNA reads as TGCGCCAGCAGTGGGGGCGCCCAAGAGACCCAGTACTTC. As protein: CASSGGAQETQYF.

V and J are TRBV19 and TRBJ1-1; D unresolved. The CDR3 sequence is 13 residues long. Germline V gives CDR1 LNHDA, CDR2 SQIVND (reference sequence). V was clipped by 4 bases and J by 5 bases, with 11 bases between them. DNA of the CDR3: TGTGCCAGTAGTACCGTCAGAGGAACTGAAGCTTTCTTT. This gives the protein CASSTVRGTEAFF.

The V and J genes are TRBV7-9 and TRBJ2-3; 7 bases map to TRBD2. V shed 2 bases, J shed 2 bases, and the junction held 7 bases outside the gene matches. CDR1 and CDR2 (germline): SEHNR, FQNEAQ (reference sequence). This CDR3 region has 16 residues. This CDR3 is CASSLSSGTHTDTQYF. DNA of the CDR3: TGTGCCAGCAGCTTATCAAGCGGGACCCACACAGATACGCAGTATTTT.

The chain employs TRBV6-5 and TRBJ2-2; 7 bases are a match to TRBD2. CDR1 is MNHEY and CDR2 is SVGAGI in the germline V gene. This CDR3 is built from 13 residues. V shed 10 bases, J shed 6 bases, and the junction held 8 bases outside the gene matches. The CDR3, as DNA: TGTGCCACCACTTGGACTAGGGCCGGGGAGCTGTTTTTT. Protein product: CATTWTRAGELFF.

The chain couples TRBV4-1 to TRBJ2-2; a possible D gene is TRBD2 (5 bases). Germline lookup yields CDR1 MGHRA and CDR2 YSYEKL. This CDR3 contains 16 residues. The V and J ends lost 6 bases and 0 bases respectively, with 14 bases between them. The CDR3 DNA is TGCGCCAGCAGGGTAGGCGAGGGCGCGAACACCGGGGAGCTGTTTTTT. It yields the protein CASRVGEGANTGELFF.

The chain employs TRBV6-5 and TRBJ2-1, with D possibly being TRBD1 (5 bases). The V gene's germline CDR1 is MNHEY and CDR2 SVGAGI. V lost 2 bases to trimming and J lost 8 bases, with 16 bases between them. The CDR3 has 15 residues. The DNA for the CDR3 is TGTGCCAGCAGTTACGAAGGTCAGGGCAGCGATGAGCAGTTCTTC. Residues: CASSYEGQGSDEQFF.

This clone turned up a few times. V gene TRBV5-1 combines with J gene TRBJ2-1, with 10 bases aligning to TRBD2. V was clipped by 0 bases and J by 7 bases; unmatched bases: 4. This CDR3 is 15 amino acids long. CDR1 SGHRS and CDR2 YFSETQ come from the germline V gene. CDR3 protein: CASSLELAGWNEQFF. The CDR3 bases are TGCGCCAGCAGCTTGGAACTAGCGGGGTGGAATGAGCAGTTCTTC.

This chain uses TRBV30 with TRBJ1-1; no clear D. V gave up 8 bases and J gave up 1 base, with 8 bases separating them. Germline CDR1 and CDR2: GTSNPN and SVGIG (reference sequence). The CDR3 totals 11 residues. This chain's CDR3 is CAQRGNTEAFF. The CDR3 DNA is TGTGCCCAACGCGGGAACACTGAAGCTTTCTTT.

The chain joins TRBV27 to TRBJ1-1; D may be TRBD1 (6 bases). Germline values: CDR1 MNHEY, CDR2 SMNVEV (reference sequence). The length of the CDR3 is 14 residues. V dropped 6 bases and J dropped 5 bases, with 16 bases sitting between them. The CDR3 DNA sequence: TGTGCCAGCAGCCCAGGGGCTCCGGGGACTGAAGCTTTCTTT. Its protein is CASSPGAPGTEAFF.

This clone was counted between two and nine times. The chain uses TRBV29-1 and TRBJ1-2; TRBD1 aligns across 7 bases. Germline CDR1 reads SQVTM; CDR2 reads ANQGSEA. The CDR3 loop spans 15 amino acids. Trimming took 4 bases from V and 3 from J; bases not matched to a gene: 11. The CDR3 is CSVGNRGVEDYGYTF. The CDR3, as DNA: TGCAGCGTTGGGAACAGGGGAGTAGAGGACTATGGCTACACCTTC.

The rearrangement links TRBV5-6 to TRBJ1-6, with 11 bases that match TRBD1. There are 16 residues in the CDR3. Germline lookup yields CDR1 SGHDT and CDR2 YYEEEE. Trimming cost V 4 bases and J 7 bases; bases outside gene matches: 7. CDR3 amino acids: CASSPGQGARNSPLHF. For the CDR3, the DNA is TGTGCCAGCAGCCCCGGACAGGGGGCTAGGAATTCACCCCTCCACTTT.

The genes are TRBV5-4 and TRBJ2-7; 8 bases line up with TRBD1. The CDR3 runs to 13 residues. V lost 4 bases, J lost 0 bases, and 0 bases stayed unmatched. Germline CDR1 reads SGHNT; CDR2 reads YYREEE (reference sequence). CDR3 sequence (DNA): TGTGCCAGCAGCGGGACAGGCTCCTACGAGCAGTACTTC. Translated, it gives CASSGTGSYEQYF. Full variable domain (missing parts from reference TRBV5-4 and TRBJ2-7): ETGVTQSPTHLIKTRGQQVTLRCSSQSGHNTVSWYQQALGQGPQFIFQYYREEENGRGNFPPRFSGLQFPNYSSELNVNALELDDSALYLCASSGTGSYEQYFGPGTRLTVT.

In this sample, this clone turned up once. The CDR3 loop is CASSPRTGGPFNDGELFF. In DNA, the CDR3 is TGTGCCAGCAGCCCCCGGACAGGGGGCCCTTTCAATGACGGGGAGCTGTTTTTT. This chain connects TRBV7-9 to TRBJ2-2; the match to TRBD1 covers 11 bases. The ends lost 5 bases at V and 7 bases at J; junction bases unmatched: 15. CDR1 is SEHNR and CDR2 is FQNEAQ in the germline V gene (reference sequence). This CDR3 comprises 18 residues.

This clone was picked up a small number of times. The V gene is TRBV15, the J gene TRBJ1-1; D is possibly TRBD1 (6 bases). There are 14 residues in the CDR3. Germline V lookup: CDR1 LNHNV, CDR2 YYDKDF (reference sequence). V was trimmed by 4 bases and J by 1 base, leaving 10 bases between them. The CDR3 is CATSNQGPNTEAFF. DNA of the CDR3: TGTGCCACCAGCAATCAGGGGCCGAACACTGAAGCTTTCTTT.

The genes are TRBV28 and TRBJ1-4; the D is unclear. V lost 2 bases to trimming and J lost 0 bases, with 10 bases between them. Germline-derived CDR1 and CDR2 are MDHEN and SYDVKM. The CDR3 is 16 amino acids. The CDR3 is CASSLKRLATNEKLFF. The CDR3 DNA follows: TGTGCCAGCAGTTTAAAGCGGTTAGCAACTAATGAAAAACTGTTTTTT.

This clone was recorded a few times. This chain connects TRBV28 to TRBJ2-3; D is possibly TRBD1 (5 bases). This CDR3 is 12 amino acids long. Germline V gives CDR1 MDHEN, CDR2 SYDVKM. The V end was cut by 5 bases, the J end by 9 bases, with 12 bases between. The CDR3: CASSPPAGTQYF. The CDR3, as DNA: TGTGCCAGCAGTCCCCCGGCAGGGACGCAGTATTTT.

The chain carries TRBV27 and TRBJ2-1; D might be TRBD2 (6 bases). There are 20 residues in the CDR3. CDR1 is MNHEY, CDR2 SMNVEV, per germline (reference sequence). V dropped 1 base and J dropped 0 bases, with 22 bases sitting between them. CDR3 protein: CASSLLAISGFTSSYNEQFF. In DNA, the CDR3 is TGTGCCAGCAGTTTATTAGCTATTAGCGGCTTTACAAGCTCCTACAATGAGCAGTTCTTC.

V and J are TRBV5-1 and TRBJ1-2, with 11 bases identical to TRBD1. The CDR3 runs 17 residues. CDR1 and CDR2 from the germline V gene are SGHRS and YFSETQ. J gave up 1 base and V 0 bases, and 5 bases lay outside the gene matches. CDR3: CASSLEDRGHYNYGYTF. The CDR3 nucleotides read TGCGCCAGCAGCTTGGAGGACAGGGGGCACTATAACTATGGCTACACCTTC.

J is TRBJ1-1 and V is TRBV5-1, with 9 nucleotides matching TRBD1. J gave up 5 bases and V 2 bases, and 10 bases lay outside the gene matches. The CDR3 sequence is 16 residues long. Germline CDR1 and CDR2: SGHRS and YFSETQ. The CDR3 protein is CASSFPDRGGGTEAFF. DNA for the CDR3: TGCGCCAGCAGCTTCCCGGACAGGGGAGGAGGGACTGAAGCTTTCTTT. The full variable domain, completed using reference TRBV5-1 and TRBJ1-1, is KAGVTQTPRYLIKTRGQQVTLSCSPISGHRSVSWYQQTPGQGLQFLFEYFSETQRNKGNFPGRFSGRQFSNSRSEMNVSTLELGDSALYLCASSFPDRGGGTEAFFGQGTRLTVV.

The V and J genes are TRBV7-2 and TRBJ1-2, with 8 bases identical to TRBD1. Germline V lookup: CDR1 SGHTA, CDR2 FQGNSA. V gave up 3 bases and J gave up 8 bases; unmatched junction bases: 8. There are 14 residues in the CDR3. DNA of the CDR3: TGTGCCAGCAGCTTCAGCCCTCGACAGGGGGGCTACACCTTC. Its protein product is CASSFSPRQGGYTF.

Of note for this clone: This specimen includes other DNA sequences encoding the same CDR3. The chain couples TRBV21-1 to TRBJ1-5; the table's D call, TRBD1, has no DNA check behind it. TRBV21-1 is a pseudogene locus. CDR3 length: 11 amino acids. This CDR3 reads CGKGAKQPQHF. The CDR3 DNA reads as TGTGGGAAGGGGGCAAAACAGCCCCAGCATTTT.

The V and J genes are TRBV5-4 and TRBJ1-4; 10 nucleotides match TRBD1. The junction had 7 bases not matched to a gene; V was cut back by 9 bases and J by 5 bases. Germline CDR1 is SGHNT and CDR2 is YYREEE (reference sequence). The CDR3 extends over 14 amino acids. As DNA, the CDR3 is TGTGCCACCAGGACAGGGGGACCCAATGAAAAACTGTTTTTT. Protein sequence: CATRTGGPNEKLFF.

The chain carries TRBV15 and TRBJ2-1; D possibly corresponds to TRBD1 (6 bases). Germline-derived CDR1 and CDR2 are LNHNV and YYDKDF (reference sequence). This CDR3 comprises 15 residues. V gave up 3 bases and J gave up 6 bases, with 15 bases separating them. DNA for the CDR3: TGTGCCACCAGCAGGATGAACAGGGTGGGCAATGAGCAGTTCTTC. This codes for CATSRMNRVGNEQFF.

The V call is TRBV29-1, the J call TRBJ1-2; D gene ambiguous. This CDR3 has 12 residues. V dropped 1 base and J dropped 4 bases, with 7 bases sitting between them. The germline V gene has CDR1 SQVTM and CDR2 ANQGSEA. CDR3 protein: CSVEGASYGYTF. For the CDR3, the DNA is TGCAGCGTTGAAGGGGCCTCCTATGGCTACACCTTC.

The genes are TRBV6-5 and TRBJ1-1; 7 bases fit TRBD1. V was clipped by 5 bases and J by 2 bases; unmatched bases: 5. This CDR3 region has 14 residues. CDR1 and CDR2 from the germline V gene are MNHEY and SVGAGI. The CDR3, as DNA: TGTGCCAGCAGTATAAGACAGGGAAACACTGAAGCTTTCTTT. Translated: CASSIRQGNTEAFF.